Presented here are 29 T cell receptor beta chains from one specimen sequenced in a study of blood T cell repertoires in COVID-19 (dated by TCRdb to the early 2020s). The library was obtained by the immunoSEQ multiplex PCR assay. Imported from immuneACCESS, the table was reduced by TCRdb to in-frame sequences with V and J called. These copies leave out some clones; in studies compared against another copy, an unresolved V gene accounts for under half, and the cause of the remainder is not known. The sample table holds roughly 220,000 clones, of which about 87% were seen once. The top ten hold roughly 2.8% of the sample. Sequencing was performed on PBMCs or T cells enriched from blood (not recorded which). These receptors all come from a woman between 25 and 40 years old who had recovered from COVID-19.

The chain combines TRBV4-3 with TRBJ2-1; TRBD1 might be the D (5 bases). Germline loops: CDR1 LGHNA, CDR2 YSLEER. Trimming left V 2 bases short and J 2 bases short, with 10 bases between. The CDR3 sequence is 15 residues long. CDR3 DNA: TGCGCCAGCAGCCAATTTCAGGGTACCTACAATGAGCAGTTCTTC. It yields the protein CASSQFQGTYNEQFF.

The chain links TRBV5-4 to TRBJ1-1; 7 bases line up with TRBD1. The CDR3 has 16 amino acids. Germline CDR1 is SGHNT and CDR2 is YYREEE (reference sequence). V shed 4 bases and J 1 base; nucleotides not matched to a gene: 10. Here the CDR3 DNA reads TGTGCCAGCAGCCCGGAGGGGGCTTTAACGAACACTGAAGCTTTCTTT. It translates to CASSPEGALTNTEAFF.

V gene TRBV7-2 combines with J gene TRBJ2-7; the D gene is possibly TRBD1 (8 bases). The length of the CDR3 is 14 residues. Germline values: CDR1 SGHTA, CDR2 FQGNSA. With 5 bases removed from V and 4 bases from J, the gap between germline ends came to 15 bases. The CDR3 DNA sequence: TGTGCCAGCAGCCCTAGCGGACAGGGATACGAGCAGTACTTC. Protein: CASSPSGQGYEQYF.

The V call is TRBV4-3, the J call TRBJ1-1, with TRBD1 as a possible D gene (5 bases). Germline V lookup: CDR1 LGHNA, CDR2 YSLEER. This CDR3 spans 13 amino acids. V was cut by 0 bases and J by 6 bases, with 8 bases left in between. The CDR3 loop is CASSQEGDSEAFF. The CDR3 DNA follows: TGCGCCAGCAGCCAAGAAGGGGACTCTGAAGCTTTCTTT.

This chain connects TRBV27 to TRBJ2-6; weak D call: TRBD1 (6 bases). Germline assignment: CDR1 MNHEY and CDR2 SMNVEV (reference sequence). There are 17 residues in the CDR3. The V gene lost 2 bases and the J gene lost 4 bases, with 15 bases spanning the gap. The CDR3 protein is CASSLISGQAGANVLTF. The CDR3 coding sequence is TGTGCCAGCAGTTTAATCTCGGGACAAGCCGGGGCCAACGTCCTGACTTTC.

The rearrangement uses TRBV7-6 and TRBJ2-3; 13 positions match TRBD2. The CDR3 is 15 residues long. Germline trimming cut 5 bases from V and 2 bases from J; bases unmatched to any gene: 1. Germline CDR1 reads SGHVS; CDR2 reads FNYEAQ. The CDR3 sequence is CASSTSGGATDTQYF. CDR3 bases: TGTGCCAGCAGCACTAGCGGGGGGGCCACAGATACGCAGTATTTT.

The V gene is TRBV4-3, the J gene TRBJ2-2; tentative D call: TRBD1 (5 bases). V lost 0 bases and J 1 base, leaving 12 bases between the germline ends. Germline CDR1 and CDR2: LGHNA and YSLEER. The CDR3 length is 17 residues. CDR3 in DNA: TGCGCCAGCAGCCAAGATCTGGCAGGGATGAACACCGGGGAGCTGTTTTTT. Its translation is CASSQDLAGMNTGELFF.

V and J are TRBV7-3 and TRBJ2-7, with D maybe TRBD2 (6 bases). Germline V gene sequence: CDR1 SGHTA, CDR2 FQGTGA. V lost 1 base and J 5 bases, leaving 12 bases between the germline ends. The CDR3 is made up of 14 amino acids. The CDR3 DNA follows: TGTGCCAGCAGCTTAAACGGGGAGGCGGACGAGCAGTACTTC. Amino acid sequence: CASSLNGEADEQYF.

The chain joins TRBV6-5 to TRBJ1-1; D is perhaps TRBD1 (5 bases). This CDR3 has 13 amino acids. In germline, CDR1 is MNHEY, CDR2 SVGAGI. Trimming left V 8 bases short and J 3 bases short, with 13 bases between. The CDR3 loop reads CASGAFGDTEAFF. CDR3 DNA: TGTGCCAGCGGGGCATTTGGTGACACTGAAGCTTTCTTT.

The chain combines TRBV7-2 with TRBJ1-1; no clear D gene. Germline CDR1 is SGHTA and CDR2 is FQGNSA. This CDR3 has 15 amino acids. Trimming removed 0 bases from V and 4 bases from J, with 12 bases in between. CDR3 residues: CASSLARGVGTEAFF. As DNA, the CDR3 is TGTGCCAGCAGCTTAGCGAGAGGCGTTGGCACTGAAGCTTTCTTT.

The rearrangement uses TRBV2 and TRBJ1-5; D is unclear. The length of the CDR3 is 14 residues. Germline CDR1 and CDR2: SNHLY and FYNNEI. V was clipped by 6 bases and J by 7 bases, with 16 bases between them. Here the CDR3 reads CASREFSGYQPQHF. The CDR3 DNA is TGTGCCAGCAGGGAGTTTAGTGGGTACCAGCCCCAGCATTTT. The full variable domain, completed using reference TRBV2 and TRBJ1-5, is EPEVTQTPSHQVTQMGQEVILRCVPISNHLYFYWYRQILGQKVEFLVSFYNNEISEKSEIFDDQFSVERPDGSNFTLKIRSTKLEDSAMYFCASREFSGYQPQHFGDGTRLSIL.

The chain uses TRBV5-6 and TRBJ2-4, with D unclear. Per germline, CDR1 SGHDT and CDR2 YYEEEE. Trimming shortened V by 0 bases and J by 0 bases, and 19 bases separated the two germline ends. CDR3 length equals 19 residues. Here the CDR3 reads CASSLGSLEEFLAKNIQYF. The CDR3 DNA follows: TGTGCCAGCAGCTTGGGTTCATTAGAGGAGTTTCTAGCCAAAAACATTCAGTACTTC. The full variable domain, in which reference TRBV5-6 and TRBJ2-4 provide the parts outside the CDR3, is DAGVTQSPTHLIKTRGQQVTLRCSPKSGHDTVSWYQQALGQGPQFIFQYYEEEERQRGNFPDRFSGHQFPNYSSELNVNALLLGDSALYLCASSLGSLEEFLAKNIQYFGAGTRLSVL.

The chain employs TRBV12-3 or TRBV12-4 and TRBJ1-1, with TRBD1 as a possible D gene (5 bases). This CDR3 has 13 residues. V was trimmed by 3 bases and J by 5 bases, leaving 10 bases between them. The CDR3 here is CASSLQGGTEAFF. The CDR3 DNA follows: TGTGCCAGCAGTTTGCAGGGAGGTACTGAAGCTTTCTTT.

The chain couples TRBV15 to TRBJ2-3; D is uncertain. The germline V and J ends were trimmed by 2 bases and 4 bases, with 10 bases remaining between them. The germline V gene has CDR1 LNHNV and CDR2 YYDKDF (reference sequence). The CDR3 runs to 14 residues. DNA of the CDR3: TGTGCCACCAGCAGACGCCTTAGAGCAGATACGCAGTATTTT. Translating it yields CATSRRLRADTQYF.

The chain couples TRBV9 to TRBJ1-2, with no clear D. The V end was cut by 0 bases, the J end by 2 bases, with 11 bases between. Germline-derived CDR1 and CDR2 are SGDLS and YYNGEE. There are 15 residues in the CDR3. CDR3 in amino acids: CASSVAAAPNYGYTF. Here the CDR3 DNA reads TGTGCCAGCAGCGTAGCGGCGGCCCCCAACTATGGCTACACCTTC.

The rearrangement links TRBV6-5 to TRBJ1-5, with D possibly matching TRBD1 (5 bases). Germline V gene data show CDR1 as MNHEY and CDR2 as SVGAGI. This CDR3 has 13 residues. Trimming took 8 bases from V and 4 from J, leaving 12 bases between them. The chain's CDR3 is CASARQINQPQHF. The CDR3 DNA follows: TGTGCCAGCGCCAGACAGATAAATCAGCCCCAGCATTTT.

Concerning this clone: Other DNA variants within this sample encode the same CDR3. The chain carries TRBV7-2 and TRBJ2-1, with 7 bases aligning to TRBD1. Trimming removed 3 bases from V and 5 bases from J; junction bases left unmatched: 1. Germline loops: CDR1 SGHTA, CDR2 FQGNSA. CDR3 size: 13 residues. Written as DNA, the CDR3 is TGTGCCAGCAGCTTGGACAGGAACAATGAGCAGTTCTTC. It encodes CASSLDRNNEQFF.

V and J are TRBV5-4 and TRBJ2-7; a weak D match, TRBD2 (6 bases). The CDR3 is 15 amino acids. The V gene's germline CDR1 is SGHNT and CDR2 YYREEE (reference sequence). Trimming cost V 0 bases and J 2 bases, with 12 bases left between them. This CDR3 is CASSLGGASTYEQYF. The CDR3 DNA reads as TGTGCCAGCAGCTTGGGCGGGGCTTCCACCTACGAGCAGTACTTC.

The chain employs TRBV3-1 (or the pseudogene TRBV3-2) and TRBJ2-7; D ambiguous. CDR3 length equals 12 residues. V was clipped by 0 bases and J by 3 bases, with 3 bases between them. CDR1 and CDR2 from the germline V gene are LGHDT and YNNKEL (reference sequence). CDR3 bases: TGTGCCAGCAGCCAAGATAGCTACGAGCAGTACTTC. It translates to CASSQDSYEQYF.

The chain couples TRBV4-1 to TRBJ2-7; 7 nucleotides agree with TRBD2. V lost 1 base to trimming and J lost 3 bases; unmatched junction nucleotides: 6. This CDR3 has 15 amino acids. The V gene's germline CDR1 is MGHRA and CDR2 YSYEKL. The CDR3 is CASSQGEGDYYEQYF. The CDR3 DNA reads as TGCGCCAGCAGCCAAGGAGAAGGGGACTACTACGAGCAGTACTTC.

Here the CDR3 reads CASSLATSHLYYNEQFF. DNA for the CDR3: TGTGCCAGCAGCTTAGCGACTAGTCACCTCTATTACAATGAGCAGTTCTTC. This rearrangement joins TRBV11-2 to TRBJ2-1, with a weak D call TRBD2 (6 bases). This CDR3 is built from 17 residues. The germline CDR1 and CDR2 sequences are SGHAT and FQNNGV. Trimming stripped 1 base from V and 4 bases from J, with 17 bases between.

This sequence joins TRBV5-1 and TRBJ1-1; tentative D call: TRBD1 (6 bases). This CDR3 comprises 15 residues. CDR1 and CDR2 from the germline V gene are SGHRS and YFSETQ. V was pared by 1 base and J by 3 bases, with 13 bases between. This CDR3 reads CASSLLGYRDTEAFF. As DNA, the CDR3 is TGCGCCAGCAGCTTGCTTGGGTACAGGGACACTGAAGCTTTCTTT. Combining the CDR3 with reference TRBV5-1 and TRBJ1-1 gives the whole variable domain KAGVTQTPRYLIKTRGQQVTLSCSPISGHRSVSWYQQTPGQGLQFLFEYFSETQRNKGNFPGRFSGRQFSNSRSEMNVSTLELGDSALYLCASSLLGYRDTEAFFGQGTRLTVV.

The CDR3 reads CASSQVGGQIPGANVLTF. The CDR3 nucleotides read TGTGCCAGCAGCCAAGTTGGGGGACAGATCCCTGGGGCCAACGTCCTGACTTTC. The chain links TRBV4-2 to TRBJ2-6; 7 bases line up with TRBD1. The V segment lost 1 base and the J segment 2 bases; nucleotides outside the gene matches: 8. The germline V gene encodes CDR1 LGHNA and CDR2 YNFKEQ. The CDR3 runs 18 residues.

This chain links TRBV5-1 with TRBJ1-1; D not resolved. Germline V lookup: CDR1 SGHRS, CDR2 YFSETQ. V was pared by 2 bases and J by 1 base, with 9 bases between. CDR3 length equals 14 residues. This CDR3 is CASSFPSENTEAFF. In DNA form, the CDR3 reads TGCGCCAGCAGCTTTCCCAGCGAGAACACTGAAGCTTTCTTT.

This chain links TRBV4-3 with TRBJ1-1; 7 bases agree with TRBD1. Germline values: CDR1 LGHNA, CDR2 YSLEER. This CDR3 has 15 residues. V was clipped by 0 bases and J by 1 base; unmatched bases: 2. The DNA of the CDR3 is TGCGCCAGCAGCCAAGATTGGACAGGGAACACTGAAGCTTTCTTT. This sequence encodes CASSQDWTGNTEAFF.

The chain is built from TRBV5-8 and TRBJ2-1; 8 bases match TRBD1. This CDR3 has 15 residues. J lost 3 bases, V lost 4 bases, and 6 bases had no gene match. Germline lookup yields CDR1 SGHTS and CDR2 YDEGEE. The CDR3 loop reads CASSLGQGRYNEQFF. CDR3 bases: TGTGCCAGCAGCCTTGGACAGGGACGCTACAATGAGCAGTTCTTC.

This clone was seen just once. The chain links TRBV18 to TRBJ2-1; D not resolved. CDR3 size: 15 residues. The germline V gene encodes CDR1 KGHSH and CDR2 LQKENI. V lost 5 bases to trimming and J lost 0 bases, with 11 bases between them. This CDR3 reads CASSSTPLSYNEQFF. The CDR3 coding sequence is TGTGCCAGCTCATCCACTCCCCTCTCCTACAATGAGCAGTTCTTC.

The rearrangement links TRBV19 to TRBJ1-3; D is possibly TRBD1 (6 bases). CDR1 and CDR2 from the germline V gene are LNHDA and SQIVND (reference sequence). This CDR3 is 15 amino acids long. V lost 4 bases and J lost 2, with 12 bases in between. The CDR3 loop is CASSTPAGAGNTIYF. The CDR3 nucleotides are TGTGCCAGTAGTACCCCCGCAGGGGCTGGAAACACCATATATTTT.

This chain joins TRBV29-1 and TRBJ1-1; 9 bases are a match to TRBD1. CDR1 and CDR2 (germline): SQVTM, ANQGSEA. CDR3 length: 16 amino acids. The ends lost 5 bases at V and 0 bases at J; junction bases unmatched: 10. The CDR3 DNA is TGCAGCGTTCGGGACAGGGTCCCTCTCATGAACACTGAAGCTTTCTTT. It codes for CSVRDRVPLMNTEAFF. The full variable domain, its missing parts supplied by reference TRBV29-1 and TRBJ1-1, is SAVISQKPSRDICQRGTSLTIQCQVDSQVTMMFWYRQQPGQSLTLIATANQGSEATYESGFVIDKFPISRPNLTFSTLTVSNMSPEDSSIYLCSVRDRVPLMNTEAFFGQGTRLTVV.